The rows below give T cell receptor beta chains drawn from one sample of a study of T-cell memory formation after mild COVID-19. Using its own MiXCR run on the 5' RACE reads, TCRdb lists one record per CDR3 protein. There are 45,000 to 65,000 distinct CDR3 sequences in the sample; 8% to 9.5% occur only once, and about 1.1% lies in the top ten. Source material: PBMCs or a T cell subset sorted from them (not recorded which). These receptors were collected from a man younger than 30 who had mild COVID-19 (a few samples of this study predate the infection). Cell type and time point are not known. The CDR3 runs from the conserved cysteine through the conserved F or W. Each record gives: J gene, V gene, clone size, D gene, CDR3 DNA, CDR3 protein. A D gene is named only where the DNA matches it firmly. A clone size is listed for some rows: how often the clone was seen (once, few, many), or a class if it is expanded.

TRBJ2-1 TRBV19 . . TGTGCCAGCGCGGGACAACGCTACAATGAGCAGTTCTTC CASAGQRYNEQFF
TRBJ2-1 TRBV18 . . TGTGCCAGCTCACCACCAGCTGGGGGCCGTTACAATGAGCAGTTCTTC CASSPPAGGRYNEQFF
TRBJ2-3 TRBV28 . TRBD1 TGTGCCAGCAGTCCACAGGGGGCGGCGCAGTATTTT CASSPQGAAQYF
TRBJ2-1 TRBV25-1 . . TGTGCCAGCAGTTTACAGGGAAACTCCTACAATGAGCAGTTCTTC CASSLQGNSYNEQFF
TRBJ2-1 TRBV24-1 few TRBD2 TGTGCCACCAGTGATTCCTCCTTCACTAGCGGGGGGGGGCAGTTCTTC CATSDSSFTSGGGQFF
TRBJ2-7 TRBV7-2 . . TGTGCCAGCAGCTTGGCCGAATGGGGAGCCGAGCAGTACTTC CASSLAEWGAEQYF
TRBJ2-5 TRBV5-1 many . TGCGCCAGCAGCTTGGGACAGTCCACGGAGAAAGAGACCCAGTACTTC CASSLGQSTEKETQYF
TRBJ2-3 TRBV7-2 few TRBD1 TGTGCCAGCAGCTTACGGCACCCGGGACAGGGGGCTGGGGCAGATACGCAGTATTTT CASSLRHPGQGAGADTQYF
TRBJ2-3 TRBV7-2 . TRBD2 TGTGCCAGCAGCTTAGTCCCTAGCGGGGGTCAGAATACGCAGTATTTT CASSLVPSGGQNTQYF
TRBJ2-7 TRBV28 many . TGTGCCAGCAGATCCACAGGTTCAGGGTCCTACGAGCAGTACTTC CASRSTGSGSYEQYF
TRBJ2-1 TRBV7-6 few TRBD2 TGTGCCAGCAGCTCGCGGGGGGGGAGCAATGAGCAGTTCTTC CASSSRGGSNEQFF
TRBJ1-6 TRBV5-6 many . TGTGCCAGCAGCTTGTGGGTAAATTCACCCCTCCACTTT CASSLWVNSPLHF
TRBJ2-3 TRBV12-3/TRBV12-4 few . TGTGCCAGCAGTTTGCGGGTATACACAGATACGCAGTATTTT CASSLRVYTDTQYF
TRBJ1-1 TRBV9 few . TGTGCCAGCAGCGTAGCCCAGGCGAGTACTGAAGCTTTCTTT CASSVAQASTEAFF
TRBJ2-2 TRBV4-2 . . TGTGCCAGCAGCCAAGATCTCGCTACTAGAACGAACACCGGGGAGCTGTTTTTT CASSQDLATRTNTGELFF
TRBJ2-1 TRBV10-3 few TRBD2 TGTGCCATCAGACCTGGACTAGTCGCAATCAATGAGCAGTTCTTC CAIRPGLVAINEQFF
TRBJ2-3 TRBV4-3 . . TGCGCCAGCAGCCAAGAGTACTCATCACAGGGTCTTACGCAGTATTTT CASSQEYSSQGLTQYF
TRBJ2-2 TRBV5-1 . . TGCGCCAGCAGCTATACCACGGACAGAGCCACCGGGGAGCTGTTTTTT CASSYTTDRATGELFF
TRBJ1-4 TRBV27 once . TGTGCCAGCAGTTTGGCGGCCTATGCAACTAATGAAAAACTGTTTTTT CASSLAAYATNEKLFF
TRBJ2-1 TRBV7-2 . . TGTGCCAGCAGCCTACGACAGGTGGGCAATGAGCAGTTCTTC CASSLRQVGNEQFF
TRBJ2-5 TRBV5-5 . . TGTGCCAGCAGTTTCGGGGTTGACAGGTACCAAGAGACCCAGTACTTC CASSFGVDRYQETQYF
TRBJ1-5 TRBV5-6 . . TGTGCCAGCAGCTTGTGGGTGGGTGGCAATCAGCCCCAGCATTTT CASSLWVGGNQPQHF
TRBJ2-1 TRBV24-1 . TRBD2 TGTGCCACCAGTCCACCCGGGGCGGGGGGGCTTAATGAGCAGTTCTTC CATSPPGAGGLNEQFF
TRBJ2-4 TRBV5-5 many . TGTGCCAGCAGCTTGGCCTGGAAGGACATTCAGTACTTC CASSLAWKDIQYF
TRBJ2-2 TRBV7-9 . . TGTGCCAGCAGCCGGCGGGACCGCGCAATCGGGGAGCTGTTTTTT CASSRRDRAIGELFF
TRBJ1-2 TRBV18 . TRBD1 TGTGCCAGCTCACCGGGGTTGACAGGGGACTATGGCTACACCTTC CASSPGLTGDYGYTF
TRBJ2-5 TRBV6-5 few . TGTGCCAGCAGTTACTCGATTTCCGGGACAGAGACCCAGTACTTC CASSYSISGTETQYF
TRBJ2-5 TRBV4-1 . TRBD2 TGCGCCAGCAGCCAGACTAGCGGGGGGACTCAAGAGACCCAGTACTTC CASSQTSGGTQETQYF
TRBJ1-5 TRBV21-1 . . TGTGCCAGCAGCAAAAGACCCTTGGGGCGGAACAATCAGCCCCAGCATTTT CASSKRPLGRNNQPQHF
TRBJ1-1 TRBV7-9 . . TGTGCCAGCAGCGCCCACGCTGAAGCTTTCTTT CASSAHAEAFF
TRBJ1-1 TRBV12-3/TRBV12-4 . TRBD1 TGTGCCAGCAGCCGACAGGGACAACTAGGAGCTTTCTTT CASSRQGQLGAFF
TRBJ2-2 TRBV5-5 many TRBD1 TGTGCCAGCAGCGAGACAGGGGTATTGACCGGGGAGCTGTTTTTT CASSETGVLTGELFF
TRBJ1-1 TRBV7-2 . . TGTGCCAGCAGCTCCCAGGGACGCAGGATCGGTGAAGCTTTCTTT CASSSQGRRIGEAFF
TRBJ2-3 TRBV5-1 few . TGCGCCAGCAGCTACAAATTACCGGAAAGCACAGATACGCAGTATTTT CASSYKLPESTDTQYF
TRBJ2-2 TRBV3-1 . . TGTGCCAGCAGCCAAGTTCTGAACACCGGGGAGCTGTTTTTT CASSQVLNTGELFF
TRBJ2-3 TRBV5-1 few . TGCGCCAGCAGCTGGGATCGACCTAGCACAGATACGCAGTATTTT CASSWDRPSTDTQYF
TRBJ1-2 TRBV9 few . TGTGCCAGCAGCGCTCCGGGCCCAACGGACTATGGCTACACCTTC CASSAPGPTDYGYTF
TRBJ2-4 TRBV12-3/TRBV12-4 many . TGTGCCAGCAGTTTAAGTCAGGGGCGAGGAGACATTCAGTACTTC CASSLSQGRGDIQYF
TRBJ2-1 TRBV7-2 . TRBD2 TGTGCCAGCTTTAGCGGGGGGGCCTCCTACAATGAGCAGTTCTTC CASFSGGASYNEQFF
TRBJ2-5 TRBV5-1 many . TGCGCCAGCAGCCGGCAGGGGGAGACCCAGTACTTC CASSRQGETQYF
TRBJ1-4 TRBV29-1 . . TGCAGCGTTGAAGGCAGGGGAGATAATGAAAAACTGTTTTTT CSVEGRGDNEKLFF
TRBJ1-1 TRBV18 once . TGTGCCAGCTCACCAAGGATCATGCAGGACGGCAATGAAGCTTTCTTT CASSPRIMQDGNEAFF
TRBJ2-5 TRBV7-9 many TRBD2 TGTGCCAGCAGCTTCGGCGGGGGACAAGAGACCCAGTACTTC CASSFGGGQETQYF
TRBJ2-1 TRBV7-9 many . TGTGCCAGCAGCTTCGTTGAAAATGAGCAGTTCTTC CASSFVENEQFF
TRBJ2-1 TRBV4-2 . TRBD2 TGTGCCAGCAGCCAAGCCGGGGGGAGCTCCTACAATGAGCAGTTCTTC CASSQAGGSSYNEQFF
TRBJ2-3 TRBV10-3 many . TGTGCCATCAGTGAGAGGGGGGGAGTATATACGCAGTATTTT CAISERGGVYTQYF
TRBJ2-1 TRBV6-1 few . TGTGCCAGCAGGGGGGGAGTTACGTACAATGAGCAGTTCTTC CASRGGVTYNEQFF
TRBJ2-7 TRBV5-5 . . TGTGCCAGCACTCTGAACCCGCGGGCCGACAACTCCTACGAGCAGTACTTC CASTLNPRADNSYEQYF
TRBJ2-5 TRBV10-1 . TRBD1 TGCGCCAGCAGTAATGACAGGGTAGGAGAGACCCAGTACTTC CASSNDRVGETQYF
TRBJ2-5 TRBV7-8 few TRBD1 TGTGCCAGCAGCTACAACAGGGGAGCAGAGACCCAGTACTTC CASSYNRGAETQYF